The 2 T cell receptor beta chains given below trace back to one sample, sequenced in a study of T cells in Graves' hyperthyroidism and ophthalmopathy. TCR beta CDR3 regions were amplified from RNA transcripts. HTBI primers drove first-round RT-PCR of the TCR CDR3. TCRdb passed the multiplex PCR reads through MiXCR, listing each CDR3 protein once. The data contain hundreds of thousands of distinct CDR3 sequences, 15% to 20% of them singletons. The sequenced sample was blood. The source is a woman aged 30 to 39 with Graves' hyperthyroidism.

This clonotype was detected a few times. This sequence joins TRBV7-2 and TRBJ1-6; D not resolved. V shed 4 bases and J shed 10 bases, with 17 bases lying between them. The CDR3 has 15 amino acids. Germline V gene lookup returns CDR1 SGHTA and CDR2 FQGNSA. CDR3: CASSSLDEVESPLHF. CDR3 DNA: TGTGCCAGCAGCTCCCTGGACGAGGTGGAGTCACCCCTCCACTTT.

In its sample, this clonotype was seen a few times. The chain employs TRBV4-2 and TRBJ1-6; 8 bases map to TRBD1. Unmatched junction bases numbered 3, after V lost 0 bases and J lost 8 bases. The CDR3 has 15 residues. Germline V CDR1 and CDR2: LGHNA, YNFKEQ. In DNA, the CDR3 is TGTGCCAGCAGCCAAGAGGGACAGGTGGATTCACCCCTCCACTTT. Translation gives CASSQEGQVDSPLHF.